This T cell receptor (beta chain) was found in a study of control samples from healthy donors and cancer patients. Profiling relied on immunoSEQ multiplex PCR, and the TCRdb table lists in-frame clones only, not all of them. The sample lists some 65,000 clones, roughly 80% occurring once. The CDR3 is made up of 16 amino acids. Germline V CDR1 and CDR2: LGHNA, YSLEER. The ends lost 0 bases at V and 6 bases at J; junction bases unmatched: 7. The V call is TRBV4-3, the J call TRBJ2-1, with 8 bases matching TRBD2. The sequencing sample was made of PBMCs. This TCR was sampled from a woman aged 45-60 years with lung cancer. The CDR3 sequence: CASSQDTGGAGNEQFF. The CDR3 nucleotides read TGCGCCAGCAGCCAAGATACGGGGGGGGCGGGCAATGAGCAGTTCTTC.